The clone carrying this T cell receptor beta chain was seen a few times. Its target is unknown. The data were taken from a study of neoadjuvant anti-PD-1 for oral cavity cancer. Overall study context: Non-progressing patients received a fourth nivolumab dose near day 43, then surgery on days 50-56.

Most PBMC samples had about 520 ng input DNA in six replicates. Clones were sequenced by immunoSEQ multiplex PCR, and TCRdb holds only the in-frame ones, with some missing. The repertoire has some 15,000 clones, 70% of them found once; the top ten carry around 3%. Findings of the study overall: After neoadjuvant nivolumab, PBMC T cell clonality was significantly higher in non-responders than responders. TCR analyses covered only a few patients per response group.

In germline, CDR1 is MNHEY, CDR2 SVGAGI. Trimming at V came to 5 bases and at J to 2 bases, leaving 3 bases not matched to a gene. The CDR3 is 15 residues long. The V gene is TRBV6-5, the J gene TRBJ2-2, with 9 positions matching TRBD1. Source: PBMCs, taken before nivolumab (anti-PD-1) treatment. This TCR came from a person aged 35-79 years with oral cavity squamous cell carcinoma. The chain's CDR3 is CASSGGQGNTGELFF. The CDR3 DNA follows: TGTGCCAGCAGTGGGGGACAGGGCAACACCGGGGAGCTGTTTTTT.